This record concerns one TCR beta chain sequence. The data were produced by immunoSEQ multiplex PCR, yet TCRdb's version contains in-frame clones alone and is incomplete. Altogether roughly 22,000 clones are present, under 95% being singletons, with the ten largest covering 32%. The data were obtained in a study of blood T cell repertoires in COVID-19. Across the whole study: There were acute and convalescent COVID-19 samples, and they came from the United States, Italy and Spain. T cells, B-cell-depleted T cells, or PBMCs supplied cDNA or gDNA.

V was cut by 5 bases and J by 7 bases, with 17 bases left in between. This CDR3 comprises 14 residues. CDR1 is SEHNR and CDR2 is FQNEAQ in the germline V gene (reference sequence). The sequence derives from a man between 70 and 80 years old with active COVID-19. The source material was peripheral blood. The chain is built from TRBV7-9 and TRBJ2-5; D perhaps matches TRBD2 (5 bases). The CDR3 is CASSRILESVTQYF. The CDR3 nucleotides read TGTGCCAGCAGCCGTATACTAGAGTCAGTGACCCAGTACTTC.